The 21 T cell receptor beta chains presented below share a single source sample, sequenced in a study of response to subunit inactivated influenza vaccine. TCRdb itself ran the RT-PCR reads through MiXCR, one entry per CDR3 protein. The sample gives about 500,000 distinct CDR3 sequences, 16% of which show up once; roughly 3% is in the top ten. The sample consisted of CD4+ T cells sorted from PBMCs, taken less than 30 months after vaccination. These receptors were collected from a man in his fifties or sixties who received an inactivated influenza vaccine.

The CDR3 reads CSARDQGAGVAGELFF. The CDR3 DNA reads TGCAGTGCTAGAGATCAGGGGGCGGGCGTTGCCGGGGAGCTGTTTTTT. This chain joins TRBV20-1 and TRBJ2-2; 8 nucleotides line up with TRBD1. J was trimmed by 6 bases and V by 0 bases; bases with no gene match: 9. The CDR3 has 16 amino acids. Per germline, CDR1 DFQATT and CDR2 SNEGSKA (reference sequence).

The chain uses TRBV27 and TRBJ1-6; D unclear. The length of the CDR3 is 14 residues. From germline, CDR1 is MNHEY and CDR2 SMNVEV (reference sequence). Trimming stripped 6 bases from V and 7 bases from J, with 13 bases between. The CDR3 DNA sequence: TGTGCCAGCAGGACGGGGAGATTGAATTCACCCCTCCACTTT. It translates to CASRTGRLNSPLHF.

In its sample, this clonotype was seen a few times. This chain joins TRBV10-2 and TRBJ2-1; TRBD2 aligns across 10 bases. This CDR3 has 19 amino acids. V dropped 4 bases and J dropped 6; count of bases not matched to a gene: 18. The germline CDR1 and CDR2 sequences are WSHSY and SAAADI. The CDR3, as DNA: TGCGCCAGCAGTGGGGGCCCTTCCCCCGGGACTAGCGTAGGCAATGAGCAGTTCTTC. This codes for CASSGGPSPGTSVGNEQFF.

The CDR3: CSAISRTGVDTQYF. The CDR3, as DNA: TGCAGTGCTATTAGCAGGACAGGGGTAGATACGCAGTATTTT. The J gene is TRBJ2-3, the V gene TRBV20-1; 9 bases fit TRBD1. This CDR3 comprises 14 residues. CDR1 and CDR2 (germline): DFQATT, SNEGSKA (reference sequence). Trimming took 4 bases from V and 5 from J; bases not matched to a gene: 7.

The CDR3 region is CASSPGQVYGELFF. DNA of the CDR3: TGTGCCAGCAGCCCGGGACAGGTTTACGGGGAGCTGTTTTTT. The chain has TRBV6-1 and TRBJ2-2; 8 bases are shared with TRBD1. Germline assignment: CDR1 MNHNS and CDR2 SASEGT. V dropped 6 bases and J dropped 7; count of bases not matched to a gene: 7. The CDR3 runs to 14 residues.

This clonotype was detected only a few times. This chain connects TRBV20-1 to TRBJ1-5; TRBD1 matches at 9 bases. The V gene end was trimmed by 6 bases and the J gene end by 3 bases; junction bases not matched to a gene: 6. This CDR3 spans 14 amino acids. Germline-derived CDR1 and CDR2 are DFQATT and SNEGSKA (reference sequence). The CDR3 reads CSAQGTGNNQPQHF. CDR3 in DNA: TGCAGTGCGCAGGGGACAGGGAACAATCAGCCCCAGCATTTT.

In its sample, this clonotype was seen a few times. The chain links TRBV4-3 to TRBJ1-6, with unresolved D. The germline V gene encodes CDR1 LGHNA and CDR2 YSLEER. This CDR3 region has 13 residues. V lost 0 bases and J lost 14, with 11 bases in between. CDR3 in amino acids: CASSQDRAQALHF. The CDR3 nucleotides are TGCGCCAGCAGCCAAGATCGGGCTCAGGCCCTCCACTTT.

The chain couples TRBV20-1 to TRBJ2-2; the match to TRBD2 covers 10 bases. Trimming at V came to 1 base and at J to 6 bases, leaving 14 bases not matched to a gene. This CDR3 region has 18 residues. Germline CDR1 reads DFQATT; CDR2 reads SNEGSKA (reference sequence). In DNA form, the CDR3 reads TGCAGTGCTAGAGCCTCTAGCGGGGGAAGCTTTAGGGCCGGGGAGCTGTTTTTT. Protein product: CSARASSGGSFRAGELFF.

This chain's CDR3 is CASSLDIWAYNEQFF. As DNA, the CDR3 is TGTGCCAGCAGCTTAGATATCTGGGCCTACAATGAGCAGTTCTTC. This chain joins TRBV11-2 and TRBJ2-1; no reliable D call. Trimming took off 0 bases at V and 2 bases at J, with 8 bases between the two ends. CDR1 and CDR2 from the germline V gene are SGHAT and FQNNGV. This CDR3 region has 15 residues.

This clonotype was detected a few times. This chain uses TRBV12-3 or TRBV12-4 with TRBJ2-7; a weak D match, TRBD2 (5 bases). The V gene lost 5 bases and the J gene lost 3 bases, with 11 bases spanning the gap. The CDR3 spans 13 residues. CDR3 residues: CASSRTGNYEQYF. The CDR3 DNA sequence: TGTGCCAGCAGTCGGACTGGAAACTACGAGCAGTACTTC.

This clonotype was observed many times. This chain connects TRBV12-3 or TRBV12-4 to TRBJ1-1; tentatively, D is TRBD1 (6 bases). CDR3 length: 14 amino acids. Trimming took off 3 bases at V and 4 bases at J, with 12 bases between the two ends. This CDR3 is CASSFGGALTEAFF. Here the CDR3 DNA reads TGTGCCAGCAGTTTTGGGGGGGCGCTCACTGAAGCTTTCTTT.

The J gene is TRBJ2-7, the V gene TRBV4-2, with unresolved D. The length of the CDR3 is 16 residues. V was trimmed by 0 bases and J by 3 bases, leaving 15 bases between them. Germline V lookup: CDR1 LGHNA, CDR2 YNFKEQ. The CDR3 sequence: CASSQEVRASGYEQYF. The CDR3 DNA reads TGTGCCAGCAGCCAAGAAGTCCGGGCGTCAGGCTACGAGCAGTACTTC.

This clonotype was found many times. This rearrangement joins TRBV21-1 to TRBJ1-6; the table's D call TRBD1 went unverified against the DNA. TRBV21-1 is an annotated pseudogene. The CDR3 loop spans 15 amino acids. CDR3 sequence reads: CASSKVTGPYSPLHF. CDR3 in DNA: TGTGCCAGCAGCAAGGTTACAGGCCCATATTCACCCCTCCACTTT.

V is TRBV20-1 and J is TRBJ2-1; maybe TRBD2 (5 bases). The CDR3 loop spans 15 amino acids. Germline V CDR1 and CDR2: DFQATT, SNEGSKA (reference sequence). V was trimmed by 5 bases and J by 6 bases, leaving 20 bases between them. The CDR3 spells CSAGNGDSFLNEQFF. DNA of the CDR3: TGCAGTGCTGGAAACGGGGATAGCTTTCTCAATGAGCAGTTCTTC.

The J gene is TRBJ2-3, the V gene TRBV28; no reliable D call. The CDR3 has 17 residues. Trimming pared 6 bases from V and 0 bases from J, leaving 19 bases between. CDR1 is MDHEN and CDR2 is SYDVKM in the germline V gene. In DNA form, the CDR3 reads TGTGCCAGCAGCTCCAGCGTGAGACCCCCTAGCACAGATACGCAGTATTTT. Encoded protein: CASSSSVRPPSTDTQYF.

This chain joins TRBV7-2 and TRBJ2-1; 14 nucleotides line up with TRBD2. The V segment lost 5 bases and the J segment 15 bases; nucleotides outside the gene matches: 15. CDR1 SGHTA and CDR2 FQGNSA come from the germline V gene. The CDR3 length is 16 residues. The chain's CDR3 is CASSITRSGTSGGWFF. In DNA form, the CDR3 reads TGTGCCAGCAGCATCACACGTTCCGGGACTAGCGGGGGTTGGTTCTTC.

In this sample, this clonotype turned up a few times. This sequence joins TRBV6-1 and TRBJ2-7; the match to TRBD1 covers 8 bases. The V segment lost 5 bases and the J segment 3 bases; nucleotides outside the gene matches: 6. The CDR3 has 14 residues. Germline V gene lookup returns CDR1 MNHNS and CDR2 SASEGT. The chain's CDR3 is CASSTRTGNYEQYF. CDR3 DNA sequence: TGTGCCAGCAGTACCCGGACAGGGAACTACGAGCAGTACTTC.

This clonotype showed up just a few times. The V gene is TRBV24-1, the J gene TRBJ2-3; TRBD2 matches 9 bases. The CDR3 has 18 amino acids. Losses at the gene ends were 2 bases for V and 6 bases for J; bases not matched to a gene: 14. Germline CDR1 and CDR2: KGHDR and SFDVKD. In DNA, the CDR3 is TGTGCCACCAGTGATTCGGGACTAGCAAGCGGTCCCCGGGATACGCAGTATTTT. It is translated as CATSDSGLASGPRDTQYF.

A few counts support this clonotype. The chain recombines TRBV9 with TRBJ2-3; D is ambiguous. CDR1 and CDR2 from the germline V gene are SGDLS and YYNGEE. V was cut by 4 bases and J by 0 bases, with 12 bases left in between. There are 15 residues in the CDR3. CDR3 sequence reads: CASSLDGSSTDTQYF. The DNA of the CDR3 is TGTGCCAGCAGCCTGGACGGGTCTAGCACAGATACGCAGTATTTT. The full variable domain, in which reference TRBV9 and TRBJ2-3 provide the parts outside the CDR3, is DSGVTQTPKHLITATGQRVTLRCSPRSGDLSVYWYQQSLDQGLQFLIQYYNGEERAKGNILERFSAQQFPDLHSELNLSSLELGDSALYFCASSLDGSSTDTQYFGPGTRLTVL.

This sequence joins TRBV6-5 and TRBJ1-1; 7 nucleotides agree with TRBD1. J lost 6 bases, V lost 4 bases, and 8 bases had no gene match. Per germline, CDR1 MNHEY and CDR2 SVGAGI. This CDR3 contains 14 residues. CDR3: CASSLTTGRAEAFF. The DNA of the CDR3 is TGTGCCAGCAGTTTAACGACAGGGAGGGCTGAAGCTTTCTTT.

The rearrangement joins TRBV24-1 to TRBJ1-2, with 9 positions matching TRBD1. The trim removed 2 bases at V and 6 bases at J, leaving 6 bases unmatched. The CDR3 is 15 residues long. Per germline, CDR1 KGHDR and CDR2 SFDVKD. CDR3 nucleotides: TGTGCCACCAGTGATTCCCCGGGACAGGGAAATGGCTACACCTTC. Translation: CATSDSPGQGNGYTF.